The 3 T cell receptor beta chains presented below share a single source sample, sequenced in a study of Tregs in tolerant kidney transplant recipients. Generated by immunoSEQ multiplex PCR, the TCRdb table keeps only in-frame clones and is missing some. The table shows 95,000 or so clones, with more than 85% occurring only once. Related graft donors supplied nonmyeloablative bone marrow transplants, and mixed chimerism was transient. Material: CD4+ T cells from blood (PBMCs), obtained 12 months after the transplant. Source of these receptors: a human patient who received a combined kidney and bone marrow transplant. T cells may partly derive from the graft donor.

The V call is TRBV7-2, the J call TRBJ2-5; 11 bases map to TRBD2. V was clipped by 1 base and J by 12 bases; unmatched bases: 4. Germline CDR1 and CDR2: SGHTA and FQGNSA. This CDR3 spans 13 amino acids. Written as DNA, the CDR3 is TGTGCCAGCAGCTTAGTTTTTAGCGGGAGGGAGTACTTC. Its protein is CASSLVFSGREYF.

The chain joins TRBV2 to TRBJ2-3; D gene uncertain. V lost 7 bases and J 0 bases, leaving 11 bases between the germline ends. This CDR3 has 14 amino acids. Germline CDR1 is SNHLY and CDR2 is FYNNEI. CDR3 DNA: TGTGCCAGCAATATAGCTTCTAGCACAGATACGCAGTATTTT. It encodes CASNIASSTDTQYF. Full variable domain (rest looked up from reference TRBV2 and TRBJ2-3): EPEVTQTPSHQVTQMGQEVILRCVPISNHLYFYWYRQILGQKVEFLVSFYNNEISEKSEIFDDQFSVERPDGSNFTLKIRSTKLEDSAMYFCASNIASSTDTQYFGPGTRLTVL.

This chain joins TRBV11-3 and TRBJ2-7, with 8 positions matching TRBD1. V lost 4 bases, J lost 4 bases, and 12 bases stayed unmatched. CDR1 and CDR2 from the germline V gene are SGHNT and YENEEA. This CDR3 region has 16 residues. The CDR3 DNA reads TGTGCCAGCAGCTCAGGGACAGGTGGATGGGGGTACGAGCAGTACTTC. Translating gives CASSSGTGGWGYEQYF.